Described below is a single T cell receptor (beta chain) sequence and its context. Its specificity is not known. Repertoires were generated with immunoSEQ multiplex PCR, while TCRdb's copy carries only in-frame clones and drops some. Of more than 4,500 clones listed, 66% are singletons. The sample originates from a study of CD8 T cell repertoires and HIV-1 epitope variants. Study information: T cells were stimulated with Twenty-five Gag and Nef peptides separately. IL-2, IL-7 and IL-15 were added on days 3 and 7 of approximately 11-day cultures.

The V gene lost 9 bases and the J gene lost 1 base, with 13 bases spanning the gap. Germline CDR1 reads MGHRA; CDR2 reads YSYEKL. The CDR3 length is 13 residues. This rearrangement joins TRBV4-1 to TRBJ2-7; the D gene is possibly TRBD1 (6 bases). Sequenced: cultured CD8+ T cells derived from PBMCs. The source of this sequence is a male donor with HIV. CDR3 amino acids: CARLGTRSYEQYF. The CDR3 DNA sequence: TGCGCCAGGTTGGGGACAAGATCCTACGAGCAGTACTTC.